The present T cell receptor beta chain was sequenced within a study of T cell repertoires in cytomegalovirus infection. Regarding this clonotype: What it binds is unknown.

CDR1 LNHDA and CDR2 SQIVND come from the germline V gene (reference sequence). The CDR3 spans 16 residues. The V end was cut by 3 bases, the J end by 3 bases, with 14 bases between. MiXCR was run by TCRdb on the reads, yielding one entry per CDR3 protein. In the table there are about 46,000 distinct CDR3 sequences, 20% to 25% of which are singletons. The specimen was PBMCs, sequenced either directly or after in vitro stimulation (not recorded which). This TCR came from a human donor in good health (CMV status not recorded). Some clones in this sample may be carry-over from other donors' samples. The genes are TRBV19 and TRBJ2-2; maybe TRBD1 (6 bases). The CDR3 sequence is CASSIRGRGYTGELFF. The CDR3 nucleotides are TGTGCCAGTAGTATTCGAGGCAGGGGATACACCGGGGAGCTGTTTTTT. Looking up the rest from reference TRBV19 and TRBJ2-2 gives the full variable domain: DGGITQSPKYLFRKEGQNVTLSCEQNLNHDAMYWYRQDPGQGLRLIYYSQIVNDFQKGDIAEGYSVSREKKESFPLTVTSAQKNPTAFYLCASSIRGRGYTGELFFGEGSRLTVL.